The present TCR beta chain was sequenced within a study of beta chain features in type 1 diabetes. Investigators reverse transcribed all isolated RNA, so they sequenced expressed TCRB transcripts. Generated by immunoSEQ multiplex PCR, the TCRdb table keeps only in-frame clones and is missing some. This table has 150,000 to 170,000 clones, 10% appearing once. The junction had 6 bases not matched to a gene; V was cut back by 1 base and J by 8 bases. This CDR3 is 15 amino acids long. Germline lookup yields CDR1 SGHAT and CDR2 FQNNGV. Points on this clone: What it recognizes is unknown.

Study-wide results and limits: In all four CD4+ subsets, TCRB CDR3 length was significantly, moderately reduced in type 1 diabetes.

The gene calls are TRBV11-2 and TRBJ2-1; 9 bases align to TRBD1. Sample: central memory CD4+ T cells from blood. The sequence came from a man younger than 45 with type 1 diabetes. DNA of the CDR3: TGTGCCAGCAGCTTAGTAGGACAGGGGATCGATGAGCAGTTCTTC. Its translation is CASSLVGQGIDEQFF.